The present entry profiles one T cell receptor beta chain with its context. This CDR3 is built from 16 residues. Trimming shortened V by 0 bases and J by 3 bases, and 13 bases separated the two germline ends. Germline CDR1 SNHLY, CDR2 FYNNEI. The sample originates from a study of shared clonotypes between healthy human individuals. Looking at the study overall: Participating donors consisted of a couple of women and a few men aged 18 to 49.

TCRdb's table, derived via immunoSEQ multiplex PCR, lists solely in-frame clones and lacks some. The sample has about a million clones; roughly 75% are singletons. The specimen sequenced was memory CD4+ T cells sorted from blood. Documented subset: CD45RA-negative fraction. This chain uses TRBV2 with TRBJ2-3; D remains ambiguous. This sequence was found in a man aged 18 to 29 in good health. The CDR3 region is CASSEARLVATDTQYF. The CDR3, as DNA: TGTGCCAGCAGTGAAGCTCGCCTAGTAGCAACAGATACGCAGTATTTT.